These 2 T cell receptor beta chains were sequenced from one sample in a study of shared T cell receptors in the human thymus. Libraries were prepared by immunoSEQ multiplex PCR; TCRdb keeps only in-frame clonotypes and omits some of them. The sample has about 730,000 clones, 70% to 90% seen once. These same records also appear under a second study, on human thymus T cells.

The sequenced material came from thymocytes. The receptors stem from a girl under two years old with a congenital heart defect.

J is TRBJ1-5 and V is TRBV10-3; D remains unclear. The germline V gene has CDR1 ENHRY and CDR2 SYGVKD. This CDR3 is built from 15 residues. V dropped 0 bases and J dropped 4 bases, with 10 bases sitting between them. CDR3 loop: CAISESKIRNQPQHF. Here the CDR3 DNA reads TGTGCCATCAGTGAGTCAAAAATCAGAAATCAGCCCCAGCATTTT.

The J gene is TRBJ2-7, the V gene TRBV27; possibly TRBD1 for D (5 bases). Germline V gives CDR1 MNHEY, CDR2 SMNVEV (reference sequence). The germline V and J ends were trimmed by 8 bases and 3 bases, with 17 bases remaining between them. CDR3 size: 14 residues. The CDR3 coding sequence is TGTGCCAGCGGAATAAGGACACGGCTCTACGAGCAGTACTTC. Residues: CASGIRTRLYEQYF.